The rows below give T cell receptor beta chains drawn from one sample of a study of CD8 T cells in ankylosing spondylitis. TCRdb passed the 5' RACE reads through MiXCR, listing each CDR3 protein once. The table records about 250,000 distinct CDR3 sequences, 15% to 20% of them present only once. Sequencing was performed on blood, either unsorted or a sorted T cell fraction (not recorded which). These TCRs come from a male donor with ankylosing spondylitis or in good health (not recorded which). Both conserved end residues are part of each CDR3. D genes are given only for firm matches. Clone size, where shown, is once, few, many, or a class for clones that have expanded.

>many|.|TRBJ2-7|TRBV6-5
CASSYSLQGLGEQYF
TGTGCCAGCAGTTACTCTTTACAGGGATTGGGAGAGCAGTACTTC
>.|.|TRBJ2-1|TRBV4-2
CASSQKGWDNEQFF
TGTGCCAGCAGTCAGAAGGGCTGGGACAATGAGCAGTTCTTC
>few|.|TRBJ2-7|TRBV6-1
CASANLDASSYEQYF
TGTGCCAGCGCGAACCTGGACGCATCCTCCTACGAGCAGTACTTC
>.|TRBD2|TRBJ2-5|TRBV5-1
CASSPGLAGSETQYF
TGCGCCAGCAGCCCTGGACTAGCGGGATCCGAGACCCAGTACTTC
>few|.|TRBJ2-7|TRBV20-1
CSAEVFMDGSSYEQYF
TGCAGTGCGGAGGTTTTTATGGACGGGAGCTCCTACGAGCAGTACTTC
>.|.|TRBJ2-1|TRBV7-6
CASSSNVGGEQFF
TGTGCCAGCAGCTCCAATGTGGGGGGTGAGCAGTTCTTC
>.|TRBD2|TRBJ2-1|TRBV12-5
CASGFLAGSYNEQFF
TGTGCTAGTGGTTTTCTAGCGGGCTCCTACAATGAGCAGTTCTTC
>.|TRBD2|TRBJ2-3|TRBV7-9
CASSLASSGGGDTQYF
TGTGCCAGCAGCTTAGCATCTAGCGGTGGTGGGGATACGCAGTATTTT
>.|.|TRBJ2-3|TRBV29-1
CSVELWERTGLPTDTQYF
TGCAGCGTTGAACTATGGGAACGAACAGGGCTTCCCACAGATACGCAGTATTTT
>.|.|TRBJ1-1|TRBV29-1
CSVLIMNTEAFF
TGCAGCGTCCTGATCATGAACACTGAAGCTTTCTTT
>few|.|TRBJ2-3|TRBV28
CASSFLRGSSDTQYF
TGTGCCAGCAGTTTCCTCAGGGGTAGTTCAGATACGCAGTATTTT
>many|.|TRBJ2-2|TRBV4-1
CASSQGPGGTGELFF
TGCGCCAGCAGCCAAGGTCCAGGAGGCACCGGGGAGCTGTTTTTT
>.|.|TRBJ2-1|TRBV4-2
CASSQESAGSSYNEQFF
TGTGCCAGCAGCCAAGAATCGGCGGGGAGCTCCTACAATGAGCAGTTCTTC
>.|.|TRBJ2-1|TRBV29-1
CSVEGAGNYNEQFF
TGCAGCGTTGAAGGGGCGGGGAATTACAATGAGCAGTTCTTC
>few|TRBD1|TRBJ1-4|TRBV5-1
CASSTEGANNEKLFF
TGCGCCAGCAGCACTGAGGGGGCAAATAATGAAAAACTGTTTTTT